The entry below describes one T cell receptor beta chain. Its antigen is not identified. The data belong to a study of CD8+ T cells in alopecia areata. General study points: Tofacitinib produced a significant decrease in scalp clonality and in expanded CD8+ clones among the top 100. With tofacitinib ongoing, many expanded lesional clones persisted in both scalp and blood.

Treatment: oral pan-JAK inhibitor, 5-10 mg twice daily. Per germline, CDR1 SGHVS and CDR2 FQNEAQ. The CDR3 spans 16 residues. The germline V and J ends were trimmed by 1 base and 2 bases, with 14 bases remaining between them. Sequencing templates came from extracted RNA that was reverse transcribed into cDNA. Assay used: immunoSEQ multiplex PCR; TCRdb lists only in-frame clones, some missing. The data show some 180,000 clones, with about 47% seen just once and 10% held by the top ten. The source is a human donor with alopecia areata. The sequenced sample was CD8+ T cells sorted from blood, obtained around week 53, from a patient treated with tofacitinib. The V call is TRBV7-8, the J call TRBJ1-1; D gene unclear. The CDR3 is CASSLDLYGGNTEAFF. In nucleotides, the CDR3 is TGTGCCAGCAGCTTAGATCTTTATGGAGGAAACACTGAAGCTTTCTTT.